The clone carrying this T cell receptor beta chain showed up just once. Study members were between 18 and 89 years old and lived in about two dozen US regions. Categorization into cohorts depended on clinical history that participants reported. Cohort 3 donors counted as recovered after two negative PCRs, clearance, or resolved symptoms. Germline V gene data show CDR1 as SGHRS and CDR2 as YFSETQ. Losses at the gene ends were 4 bases for V and 6 bases for J; bases not matched to a gene: 12. CDR3 size: 16 residues. This specimen comes from a study of blood T cell repertoires in COVID-19. Study information: The analysed material was cDNA or gDNA that came from T cells, B-cell-depleted T cells, or PBMCs.

Using immunoSEQ multiplex PCR, the repertoire was profiled, and TCRdb retains in-frame clones only, with some absent. The sample lists some 400,000 clones, roughly 90% occurring once. This receptor was obtained from a woman under 40 who had recovered from COVID-19. The rearrangement links TRBV5-1 to TRBJ2-3, with 9 bases aligning to TRBD2. The sequenced sample was PBMCs or T cells enriched from blood (not recorded which). In DNA form, the CDR3 reads TGCGCCAGCAGCCCCGGGCTCGCGGGAGGGCTTGATACGCAGTATTTT. Translation gives CASSPGLAGGLDTQYF.